The 22 T cell receptor beta chains given below trace back to one sample, sequenced in a study of T cell responses to AZD1222 COVID-19 vaccine. Profiled with immunoSEQ multiplex PCR; TCRdb holds only in-frame clones, not every one. The table has more than 95,000 clones, 80% to 90% seen once. The sequenced sample was peripheral blood, obtained 28 days after the second AZD1222 dose. The receptors come from an adult who received the AZD1222 COVID-19 vaccine.

The rearrangement joins TRBV6-5 to TRBJ1-2; TRBD1 matches at 8 bases. Trimming cost V 6 bases and J 6 bases; bases outside gene matches: 6. The CDR3 length is 13 residues. CDR1 MNHEY and CDR2 SVGAGI come from the germline V gene. CDR3 DNA sequence: TGTGCCAGCAGCTTGGACAGGGCCGATGGCTACACCTTC. Amino acids: CASSLDRADGYTF.

V is TRBV12-5 and J is TRBJ2-2; TRBD2 is a possible D gene (6 bases). The ends were cut back, 2 bases at V and 6 bases at J, with 13 bases in the middle. The CDR3 has 15 residues. CDR1 LGHNT and CDR2 FRNRAP come from the germline V gene. CDR3 sequence: CASGLSRDSAGELFF. CDR3 DNA sequence: TGTGCTAGTGGTTTGTCGAGGGACTCGGCCGGGGAGCTGTTTTTT.

The CDR3 spells CASSHGPSGVNTGELFF. CDR3 DNA sequence: TGTGCCAGCAGCCACGGCCCTAGCGGGGTGAACACCGGGGAGCTGTTTTTT. This chain connects TRBV4-2 to TRBJ2-2, with TRBD2 matching 9 bases. Unmatched junction bases numbered 6, after V lost 3 bases and J lost 1 base. CDR1 LGHNA and CDR2 YNFKEQ come from the germline V gene. The CDR3 is made up of 17 amino acids.

The gene calls are TRBV28 and TRBJ1-2; TRBD1 is a possible D gene (5 bases). V gave up 4 bases and J gave up 4 bases, with 10 bases separating them. The CDR3 is 13 amino acids. Germline V gene data show CDR1 as MDHEN and CDR2 as SYDVKM. The CDR3 DNA sequence: TGTGCCAGCAGTTCTAGACAGCTCTATGGCTACACCTTC. Amino acid sequence: CASSSRQLYGYTF.

The J gene is TRBJ2-1, the V gene TRBV27; D is unclear. In germline, CDR1 is MNHEY, CDR2 SMNVEV (reference sequence). The CDR3 is 15 amino acids. V gave up 3 bases and J gave up 5 bases, with 14 bases separating them. The CDR3, as DNA: TGTGCCAGCAGTTTGGTAGGGCCTGTGAACAATGAGCAGTTCTTC. Its protein is CASSLVGPVNNEQFF.

The genes are TRBV5-4 and TRBJ2-6; 7 bases match TRBD2. The CDR3 is made up of 19 amino acids. Germline CDR1 SGHNT, CDR2 YYREEE (reference sequence). V lost 0 bases, J lost 1 base, and 10 bases stayed unmatched. The DNA of the CDR3 is TGTGCCAGCAGCTTGGAAGGCGGGAGAAACCCTTCTGGGGCCAACGTCCTGACTTTC. Translated: CASSLEGGRNPSGANVLTF.

This clone was recorded a few times. The chain combines TRBV10-2 with TRBJ2-1, with no clear D. The CDR3 sequence is 10 residues long. CDR1 and CDR2 from the germline V gene are WSHSY and SAAADI. The V end lost 3 bases, the J end lost 8 bases, and 2 bases lay between the germline ends. The chain's CDR3 is CASSDHEQFF. CDR3 DNA: TGCGCCAGCAGTGACCATGAGCAGTTCTTC.

Note on this clone: This specimen includes other DNA sequences encoding the same CDR3. This sequence joins TRBV3-1 (or the pseudogene TRBV3-2) and TRBJ2-7; unclear D gene. The V gene lost 3 bases and the J gene lost 4 bases, with 4 bases spanning the gap. Germline V lookup: CDR1 LGHDT, CDR2 YNNKEL (reference sequence). The CDR3 totals 11 residues. The CDR3, as DNA: TGTGCCAGCAGCCAGGGGTACGAGCAGTACTTC. It specifies CASSQGYEQYF.

The rearrangement joins TRBV5-4 to TRBJ1-1, with D tentatively TRBD1 (6 bases). The CDR3 totals 16 residues. Germline V lookup: CDR1 SGHNT, CDR2 YYREEE (reference sequence). With 5 bases removed from V and 0 bases from J, the gap between germline ends came to 17 bases. The CDR3 reads CASSLIRGKMNTEAFF. The CDR3 coding sequence is TGTGCCAGCAGTCTTATAAGGGGGAAGATGAACACTGAAGCTTTCTTT. Complete variable domain (other parts from reference TRBV5-4 and TRBJ1-1): ETGVTQSPTHLIKTRGQQVTLRCSSQSGHNTVSWYQQALGQGPQFIFQYYREEENGRGNFPPRFSGLQFPNYSSELNVNALELDDSALYLCASSLIRGKMNTEAFFGQGTRLTVV.

In this sample, this clone turned up a few times. V and J are TRBV12-3 or TRBV12-4 and TRBJ2-5, with D unclear. V was shortened by 5 bases and J by 5 bases, with 9 bases between the two germline ends. The CDR3 sequence is 12 residues long. The CDR3 nucleotides are TGTGCCAGCAGTCAGTTGGCGGAGACCCAGTACTTC. Translated: CASSQLAETQYF.

The chain links TRBV2 to TRBJ1-3, with unresolved D. This CDR3 contains 16 residues. V was pared by 2 bases and J by 1 base, with 12 bases between. Germline CDR1 and CDR2: SNHLY and FYNNEI. For the CDR3, the DNA is TGTGCCAGCAGTGAAATATTGGAACCATCTGGAAACACCATATATTTT. Translated: CASSEILEPSGNTIYF.

The chain uses TRBV9 and TRBJ1-6, with unresolved D. Between the trimmed V and J ends, which lost 0 bases and 7 bases, there was a span of 8 bases. This CDR3 has 14 residues. Germline V CDR1 and CDR2: SGDLS, YYNGEE. The CDR3: CASSVGSDNSPLHF. DNA for the CDR3: TGTGCCAGCAGCGTAGGTAGCGACAATTCACCCCTCCACTTT.

The chain links TRBV9 to TRBJ2-7; 8 bases are a match to TRBD2. The trim removed 4 bases at V and 5 bases at J, leaving 11 bases unmatched. CDR3 length: 15 amino acids. Germline V lookup: CDR1 SGDLS, CDR2 YYNGEE. CDR3 sequence reads: CASSSRDSGINEQYF. CDR3 DNA: TGTGCCAGCAGCTCCCGGGATAGCGGGATTAACGAGCAGTACTTC.

The rearrangement links TRBV30 to TRBJ2-7; D perhaps matches TRBD1 (5 bases). The V end was cut by 3 bases, the J end by 9 bases, with 18 bases between. This CDR3 has 13 residues. CDR1 is GTSNPN and CDR2 is SVGIG in the germline V gene (reference sequence). The CDR3 loop reads CAWRPRNPQGQYF. The CDR3 nucleotides read TGTGCCTGGAGGCCCCGCAACCCCCAGGGGCAGTACTTC. The whole variable domain, filled in from reference TRBV30 and TRBJ2-7, reads SQTIHQWPATLVQPVGSPLSLECTVEGTSNPNLYWYRQAAGRGLQLLFYSVGIGQISSEVPQNLSASRPQDRQFILSSKKLLLSDSGFYLCAWRPRNPQGQYFGPGTRLTVT.

The rearrangement uses TRBV11-2 and TRBJ1-6; the D gene is possibly TRBD1 (5 bases). The length of the CDR3 is 15 residues. Deletions cut 5 bases from V and 4 bases from J, with 12 bases between. CDR1 and CDR2 (germline): SGHAT, FQNNGV. CDR3 nucleotide sequence: TGTGCCAGCAGCCAAAGGGCAGGGTATAATTCACCCCTCCACTTT. This codes for CASSQRAGYNSPLHF.

There are a few counts of this clone. The chain employs TRBV28 and TRBJ1-5, with TRBD1 identical over 8 bases. There are 15 residues in the CDR3. The ends lost 5 bases at V and 6 bases at J; junction bases unmatched: 9. In germline, CDR1 is MDHEN, CDR2 SYDVKM. The CDR3 nucleotides read TGTGCCAGCAGTCCCCGGACAGGGATCAGTCAGCCCCAGCATTTT. Protein sequence: CASSPRTGISQPQHF.

The chain uses TRBV2 and TRBJ2-7; 10 bases align to TRBD2. The CDR3 is made up of 12 amino acids. The junction had 2 bases not matched to a gene; V was cut back by 9 bases and J by 3 bases. Germline loops: CDR1 SNHLY, CDR2 FYNNEI. This CDR3 is CASSSGSYEQYF. In DNA, the CDR3 is TGTGCCAGTTCTAGCGGGAGCTACGAGCAGTACTTC. Complete variable domain (other parts from reference TRBV2 and TRBJ2-7): EPEVTQTPSHQVTQMGQEVILRCVPISNHLYFYWYRQILGQKVEFLVSFYNNEISEKSEIFDDQFSVERPDGSNFTLKIRSTKLEDSAMYFCASSSGSYEQYFGPGTRLTVT.

V usage is TRBV11-2 and J usage is TRBJ2-7; possible D gene TRBD2, 5 bases. V was trimmed by 0 bases and J by 5 bases, leaving 14 bases between them. Germline V gene data show CDR1 as SGHAT and CDR2 as FQNNGV. The CDR3 has 15 residues. CDR3 protein: CASSLEEARVHEQYF. The CDR3 DNA reads TGTGCCAGCAGCTTAGAGGAGGCCCGCGTCCACGAGCAGTACTTC.

The chain combines TRBV28 with TRBJ2-3; 7 bases are a match to TRBD2. Germline CDR1 reads MDHEN; CDR2 reads SYDVKM. The CDR3 has 14 residues. The V segment lost 3 bases and the J segment 4 bases; nucleotides outside the gene matches: 4. The CDR3 loop reads CASSLTSKADTQYF. In DNA, the CDR3 is TGTGCCAGCAGTTTGACTAGCAAAGCAGATACGCAGTATTTT.

For this clone: Other DNA sequences within the sample encode an identical CDR3. V usage is TRBV18 and J usage is TRBJ2-2; D is unresolved. The length of the CDR3 is 13 residues. CDR1 and CDR2 (germline): KGHSH, LQKENI. V shed 5 bases and J shed 2 bases, with 6 bases lying between them. The CDR3 DNA is TGTGCCAGCTCAGACGGAAACACCGGGGAGCTGTTTTTT. The encoded protein is CASSDGNTGELFF. Variable domain in full (rest from reference TRBV18 and TRBJ2-2): NAGVMQNPRHLVRRRGQEARLRCSPMKGHSHVYWYRQLPEEGLKFMVYLQKENIIDESGMPKERFSAEFPKEGPSILRIQQVVRGDSAAYFCASSDGNTGELFFGEGSRLTVL.

V usage is TRBV3-1 (or the pseudogene TRBV3-2) and J usage is TRBJ2-7; D perhaps matches TRBD1 (5 bases). Trimming removed 0 bases from V and 7 bases from J, with 16 bases in between. CDR3 length: 15 residues. Germline V gives CDR1 LGHDT, CDR2 YNNKEL (reference sequence). The CDR3 sequence: CASSQEAREGREQYF. The CDR3 nucleotides read TGTGCCAGCAGCCAAGAAGCCAGGGAAGGTAGGGAGCAGTACTTC.

This chain links TRBV7-2 with TRBJ1-5; 10 nucleotides line up with TRBD1. CDR3 length: 16 amino acids. Germline V gene sequence: CDR1 SGHTA, CDR2 FQGNSA. V trimming: 2 bases; J trimming: 6 bases; junction bases outside the gene matches: 7. The CDR3 bases are TGTGCCAGCAGCTTATGGACAGGGGGATCCGCTCAGCCCCAGCATTTT. Its protein product is CASSLWTGGSAQPQHF.